This T cell receptor beta chain was profiled in a study of radiation and T cells in renal cell carcinoma. Points from the study as a whole: No pretreatment tumor biopsies were available for baseline clonotypes.

Sequencing used immunoSEQ multiplex PCR; TCRdb keeps in-frame clones, though not all of them. Of some 130,000 clones in the sample, 88% were seen once. This sample's time point: blood 2 weeks post-SBRT. Specified treatment: 15 Gy SBRT to primary tumor, nephrectomy 4 weeks later. This CDR3 is 12 amino acids long. Trimming cost V 5 bases and J 7 bases, with 12 bases left between them. Germline V CDR1 and CDR2: SGDLS, YYNGEE. This clone was picked up one time. Its target is not known. The sequenced sample was blood, obtained from a patient whose treatment included radiotherapy and nephrectomy. This chain joins TRBV9 and TRBJ1-2; D is possibly TRBD1 (5 bases). The receptor's source is a woman aged 65 to 85 with renal cell carcinoma. Here the CDR3 reads CASRAGTLGYTF. CDR3 DNA sequence: TGTGCCAGCAGGGCCGGGACTCTTGGCTACACCTTC. Full variable domain (missing parts from reference TRBV9 and TRBJ1-2): DSGVTQTPKHLITATGQRVTLRCSPRSGDLSVYWYQQSLDQGLQFLIQYYNGEERAKGNILERFSAQQFPDLHSELNLSSLELGDSALYFCASRAGTLGYTFGSGTRLTVV.